One sample yielded the 11 T cell receptor beta chains listed below, sequenced in a study of Ad26.COV2.S vaccination and SARS-CoV-2 variants. This table comes from immunoSEQ multiplex PCR, and its TCRdb copy is limited to in-frame clones, with some not included. The top ten hold roughly 6% of the sample, which has 330,000 or so clones, about nine tenths seen once. Treatment of the sample: approximately 18 received Ad26.COV2.S at low or high dose, single or two shots; 5 received placebo; per-sample allocation not given. The study sampled participants on day 63 after the first vaccine or placebo injection. The sequencing here drew on peripheral blood, taken in a trial of Ad26.COV2.S vaccine versus placebo. These receptors came from a person between 18 and 65 years old who received the Ad26.COV2.S COVID-19 vaccine or a placebo.

This chain links TRBV5-5 with TRBJ1-1, with TRBD1 as a possible D gene (6 bases). The length of the CDR3 is 14 residues. The V and J ends lost 0 bases and 4 bases respectively, with 10 bases between them. Germline V gene lookup returns CDR1 SGHKS and CDR2 YYEKEE (reference sequence). The DNA for the CDR3 is TGTGCCAGCAGCTTGGAACAGGGCAGCACTGAAGCTTTCTTT. Its protein is CASSLEQGSTEAFF.

The gene calls are TRBV3-1 (or the pseudogene TRBV3-2) and TRBJ2-7; no clear D. Germline V gene data show CDR1 as LGHDT and CDR2 as YNNKEL (reference sequence). The CDR3 is made up of 14 amino acids. V lost 0 bases, J lost 1 base, and 7 bases lay in between. CDR3 protein: CASSQEGPSYEQYF. The CDR3 DNA sequence: TGTGCCAGCAGCCAAGAGGGTCCATCCTACGAGCAGTACTTC.

This chain uses TRBV6-4 with TRBJ1-5; D not certain. The CDR3 totals 17 residues. V lost 1 base and J 0 bases, leaving 13 bases between the germline ends. Germline loops: CDR1 MRHNA, CDR2 SNTAGT. CDR3 nucleotides: TGTGCCAGCAGTGACTTTCTCCGACGGCATAGCAATCAGCCCCAGCATTTT. This translates into CASSDFLRRHSNQPQHF.

The chain employs TRBV12-2 and TRBJ1-1. TRBV12-2 is assigned pseudogene status. This CDR3 is 17 amino acids long. CDR3 region: CASRSRRTRRADAEAFF. In nucleotides, the CDR3 is TGTGCAAGTCGCTCACGCCGGACTAGGAGAGCGGACGCTGAAGCTTTCTTT.

The V call is TRBV6-2 or TRBV6-3, the J call TRBJ2-5; 7 nucleotides line up with TRBD2. The J segment lost 4 bases and the V segment lost 2 bases, leaving 7 bases of the junction unmatched. CDR3 length: 15 residues. Germline assignment: CDR1 MNHEY and CDR2 SVGEGT. The CDR3 region is CASSYVGLDRETQYF. CDR3 DNA: TGTGCCAGCAGTTACGTCGGACTAGATAGAGAGACCCAGTACTTC.

The gene calls are TRBV7-9 and TRBJ2-7, with D perhaps matching TRBD1 (6 bases). The CDR3 contains 16 residues. Trimming left V 5 bases short and J 2 bases short, with 19 bases between. The germline V gene encodes CDR1 SEHNR and CDR2 FQNEAQ (reference sequence). The CDR3 DNA sequence: TGTGCCAGCAGCCCCCGCCCCGGGACACCACCCTACGAGCAGTACTTC. The encoded protein is CASSPRPGTPPYEQYF.

This clone has a handful of counts. J is TRBJ1-3 and V is TRBV7-9, with unresolved D. Trimming cost V 5 bases and J 0 bases, with 5 bases left between them. The germline CDR1 and CDR2 sequences are SEHNR and FQNEAQ (reference sequence). This CDR3 region has 13 residues. In nucleotides, the CDR3 is TGTGCCAGCAGCCGGGACTCTGGAAACACCATATATTTT. It is translated as CASSRDSGNTIYF.

This sequence joins TRBV19 and TRBJ2-1, with 12 bases identical to TRBD2. V was clipped by 6 bases and J by 8 bases; unmatched bases: 8. Germline V gene data show CDR1 as LNHDA and CDR2 as SQIVND (reference sequence). CDR3 size: 15 residues. CDR3 DNA: TGTGCCAGTAGGAAACTAGCGGGGGGCCCGGATGAGCAGTTCTTC. Translation gives CASRKLAGGPDEQFF.

The V gene is TRBV5-1, the J gene TRBJ2-5, with D hard to call. The V end was cut by 0 bases, the J end by 1 base, with 4 bases between. The germline CDR1 and CDR2 sequences are SGHRS and YFSETQ. The CDR3 runs to 13 residues. The CDR3 DNA sequence: TGCGCCAGCAGCTTGGCATTCCAAGAGACCCAGTACTTC. It translates to CASSLAFQETQYF.

The CDR3 bases are TGTGCCAGTAGAATGAGGGACGTCGCTACCTATGGCTACACCTTC. This sequence encodes CASRMRDVATYGYTF. The gene calls are TRBV19 and TRBJ1-2; possible D gene TRBD1, 5 bases. This CDR3 contains 15 residues. Germline V gene data show CDR1 as LNHDA and CDR2 as SQIVND (reference sequence). V was clipped by 6 bases and J by 4 bases, with 18 bases between them.

Here the CDR3 DNA reads TGTGCCAGCAGTCGACAGGGGACCCTGAATGAAAAACTGTTTTTT. Translation gives CASSRQGTLNEKLFF. The chain recombines TRBV11-2 with TRBJ1-4, with TRBD1 matching over 8 bases. Trimming cost V 6 bases and J 5 bases; bases outside gene matches: 8. The germline V gene encodes CDR1 SGHAT and CDR2 FQNNGV. The length of the CDR3 is 15 residues.